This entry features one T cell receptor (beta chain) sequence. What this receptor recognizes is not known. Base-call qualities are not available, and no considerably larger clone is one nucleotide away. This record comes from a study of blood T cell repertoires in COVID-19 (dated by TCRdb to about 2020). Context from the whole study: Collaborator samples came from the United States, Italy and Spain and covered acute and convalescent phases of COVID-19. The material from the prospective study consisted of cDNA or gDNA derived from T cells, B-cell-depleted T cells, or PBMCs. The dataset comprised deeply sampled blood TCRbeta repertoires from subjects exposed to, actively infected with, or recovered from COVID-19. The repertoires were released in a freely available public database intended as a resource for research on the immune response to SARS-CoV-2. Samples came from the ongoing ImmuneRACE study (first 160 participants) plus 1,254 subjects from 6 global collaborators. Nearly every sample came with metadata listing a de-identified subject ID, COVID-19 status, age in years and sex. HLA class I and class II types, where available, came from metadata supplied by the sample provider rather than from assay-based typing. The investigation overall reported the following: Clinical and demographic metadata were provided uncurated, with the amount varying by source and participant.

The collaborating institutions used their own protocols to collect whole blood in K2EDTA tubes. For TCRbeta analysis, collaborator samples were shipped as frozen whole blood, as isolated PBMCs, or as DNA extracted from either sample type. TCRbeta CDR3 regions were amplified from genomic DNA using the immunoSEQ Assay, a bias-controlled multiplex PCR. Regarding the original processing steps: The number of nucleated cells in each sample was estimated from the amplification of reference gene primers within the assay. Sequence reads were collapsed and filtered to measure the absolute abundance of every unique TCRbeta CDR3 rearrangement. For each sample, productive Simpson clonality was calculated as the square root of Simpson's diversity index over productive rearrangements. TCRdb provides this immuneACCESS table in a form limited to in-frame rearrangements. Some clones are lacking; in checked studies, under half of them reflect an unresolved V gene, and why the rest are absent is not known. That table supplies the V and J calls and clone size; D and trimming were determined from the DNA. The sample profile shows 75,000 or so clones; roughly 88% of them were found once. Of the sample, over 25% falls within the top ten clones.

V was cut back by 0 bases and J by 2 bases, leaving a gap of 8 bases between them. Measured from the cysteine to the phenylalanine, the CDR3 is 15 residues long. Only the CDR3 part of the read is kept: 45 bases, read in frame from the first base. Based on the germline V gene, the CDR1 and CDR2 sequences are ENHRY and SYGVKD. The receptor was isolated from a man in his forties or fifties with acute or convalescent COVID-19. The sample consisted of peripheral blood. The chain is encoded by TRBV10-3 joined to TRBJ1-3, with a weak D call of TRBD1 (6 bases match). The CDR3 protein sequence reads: CAISESGTTGNTIYF. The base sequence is TGTGCCATCAGTGAGTCGGGGACAACTGGAAACACCATATATTTT.